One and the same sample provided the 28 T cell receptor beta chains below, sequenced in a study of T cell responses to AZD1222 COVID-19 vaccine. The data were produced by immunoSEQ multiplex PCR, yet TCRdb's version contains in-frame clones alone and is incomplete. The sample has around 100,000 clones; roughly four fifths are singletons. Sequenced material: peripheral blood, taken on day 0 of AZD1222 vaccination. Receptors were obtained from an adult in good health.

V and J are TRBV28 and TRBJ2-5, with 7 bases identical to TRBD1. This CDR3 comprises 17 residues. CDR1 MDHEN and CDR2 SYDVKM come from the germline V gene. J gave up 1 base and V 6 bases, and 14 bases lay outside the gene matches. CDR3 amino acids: CASSFPLQGFIQETQYF. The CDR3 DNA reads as TGTGCCAGCAGCTTCCCCCTACAGGGGTTCATCCAAGAGACCCAGTACTTC.

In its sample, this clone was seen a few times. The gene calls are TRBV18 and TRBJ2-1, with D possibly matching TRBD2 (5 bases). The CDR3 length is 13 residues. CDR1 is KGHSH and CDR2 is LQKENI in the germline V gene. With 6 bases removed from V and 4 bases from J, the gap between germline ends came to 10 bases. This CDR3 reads CASSQDSYNEQFF. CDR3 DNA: TGTGCCAGCTCTCAGGACTCGTACAATGAGCAGTTCTTC.

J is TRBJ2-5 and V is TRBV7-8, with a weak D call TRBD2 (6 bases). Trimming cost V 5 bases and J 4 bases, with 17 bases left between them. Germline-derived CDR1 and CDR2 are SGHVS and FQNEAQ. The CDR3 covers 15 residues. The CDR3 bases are TGTGCCAGCAGCCCACGAGGAGGGAGTTCAGAGACCCAGTACTTC. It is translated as CASSPRGGSSETQYF.

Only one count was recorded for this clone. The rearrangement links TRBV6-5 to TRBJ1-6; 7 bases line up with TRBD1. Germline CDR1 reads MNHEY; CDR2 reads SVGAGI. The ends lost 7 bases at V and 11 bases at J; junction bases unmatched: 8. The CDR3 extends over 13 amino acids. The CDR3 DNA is TGTGCCAGCAAGCGACAGGGAGGGACACCCCTCCACTTT. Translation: CASKRQGGTPLHF.

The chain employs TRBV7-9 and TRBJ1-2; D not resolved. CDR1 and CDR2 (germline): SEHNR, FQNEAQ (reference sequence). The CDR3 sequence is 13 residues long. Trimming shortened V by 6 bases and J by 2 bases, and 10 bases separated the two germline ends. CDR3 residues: CASRTDTNYGYTF. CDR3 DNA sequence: TGTGCCAGCAGAACCGACACAAACTATGGCTACACCTTC.

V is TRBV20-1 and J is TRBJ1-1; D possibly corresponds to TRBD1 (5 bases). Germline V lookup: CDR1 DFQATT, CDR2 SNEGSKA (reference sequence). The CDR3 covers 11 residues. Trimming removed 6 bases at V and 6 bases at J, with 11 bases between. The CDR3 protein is CSAVRDSEAFF. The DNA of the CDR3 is TGCAGTGCCGTCCGGGACTCTGAAGCTTTCTTT.

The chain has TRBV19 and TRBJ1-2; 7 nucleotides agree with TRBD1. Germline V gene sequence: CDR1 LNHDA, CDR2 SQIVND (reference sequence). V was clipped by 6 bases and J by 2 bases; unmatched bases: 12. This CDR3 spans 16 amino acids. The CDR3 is CASSNQTGSLNYGYTF. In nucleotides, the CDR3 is TGTGCCAGTAGCAACCAGACAGGGAGTCTAAACTATGGCTACACCTTC.

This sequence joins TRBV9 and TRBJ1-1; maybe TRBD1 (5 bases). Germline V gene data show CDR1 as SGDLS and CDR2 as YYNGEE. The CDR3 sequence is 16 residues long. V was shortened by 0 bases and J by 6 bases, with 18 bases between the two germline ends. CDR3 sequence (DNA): TGTGCCAGCAGCGTAGCCGAAGGGGAGGGATGGCCTGAAGCTTTCTTT. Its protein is CASSVAEGEGWPEAFF.

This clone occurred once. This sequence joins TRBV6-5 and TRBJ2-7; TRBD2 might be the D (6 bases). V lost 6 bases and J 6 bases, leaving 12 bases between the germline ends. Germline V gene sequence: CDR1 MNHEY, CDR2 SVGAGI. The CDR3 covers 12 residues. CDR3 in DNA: TGTGCCAGCAGCCGCGTGGGGGGCGAGCAGTACTTC. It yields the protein CASSRVGGEQYF.

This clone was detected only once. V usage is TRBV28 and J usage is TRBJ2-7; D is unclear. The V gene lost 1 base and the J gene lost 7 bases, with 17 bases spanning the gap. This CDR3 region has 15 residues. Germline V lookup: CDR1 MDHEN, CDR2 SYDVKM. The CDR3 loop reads CASSLYSLGFGEQYF. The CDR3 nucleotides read TGTGCCAGCAGTTTATATTCCCTCGGGTTCGGGGAGCAGTACTTC.

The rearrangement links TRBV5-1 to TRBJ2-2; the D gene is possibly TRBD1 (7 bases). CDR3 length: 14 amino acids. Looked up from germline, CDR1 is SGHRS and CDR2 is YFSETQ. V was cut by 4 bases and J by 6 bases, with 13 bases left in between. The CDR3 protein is CASSGGGSSGELFF. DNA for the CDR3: TGCGCCAGCAGCGGAGGGGGCTCCTCCGGGGAGCTGTTTTTT.

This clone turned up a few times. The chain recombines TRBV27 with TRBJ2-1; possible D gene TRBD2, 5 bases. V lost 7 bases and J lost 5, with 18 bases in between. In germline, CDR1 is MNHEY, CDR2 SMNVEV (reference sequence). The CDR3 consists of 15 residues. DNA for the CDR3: TGTGCCAGCATGAGGGCGTGGGTTGGGGACAATGAGCAGTTCTTC. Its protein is CASMRAWVGDNEQFF.

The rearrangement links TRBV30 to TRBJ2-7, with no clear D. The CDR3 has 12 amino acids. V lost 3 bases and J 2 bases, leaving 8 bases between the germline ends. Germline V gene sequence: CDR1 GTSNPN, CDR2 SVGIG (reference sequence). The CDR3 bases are TGTGCCTGGAGCCCCCAGGCCTACGAGCAGTACTTC. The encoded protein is CAWSPQAYEQYF.

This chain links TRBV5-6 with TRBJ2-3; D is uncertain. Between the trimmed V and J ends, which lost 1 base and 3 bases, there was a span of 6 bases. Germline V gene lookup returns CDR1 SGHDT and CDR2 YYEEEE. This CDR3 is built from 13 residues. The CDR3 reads CASSLFFTDTQYF. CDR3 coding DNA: TGTGCCAGCAGCTTGTTTTTTACAGATACGCAGTATTTT.

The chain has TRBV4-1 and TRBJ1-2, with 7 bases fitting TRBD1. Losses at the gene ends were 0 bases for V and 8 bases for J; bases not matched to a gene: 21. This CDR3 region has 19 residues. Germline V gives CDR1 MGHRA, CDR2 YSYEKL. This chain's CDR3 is CASSQDLPTGISAKVGYTF. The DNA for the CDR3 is TGCGCCAGCAGCCAAGATCTTCCGACAGGGATTTCTGCTAAGGTGGGCTACACCTTC.

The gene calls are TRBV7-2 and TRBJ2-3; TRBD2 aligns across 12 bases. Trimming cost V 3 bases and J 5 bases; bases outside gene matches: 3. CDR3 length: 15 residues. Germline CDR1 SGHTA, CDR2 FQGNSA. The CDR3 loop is CASSFKTSGRDTQYF. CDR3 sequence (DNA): TGTGCCAGCAGCTTCAAGACTAGCGGGAGAGATACGCAGTATTTT.

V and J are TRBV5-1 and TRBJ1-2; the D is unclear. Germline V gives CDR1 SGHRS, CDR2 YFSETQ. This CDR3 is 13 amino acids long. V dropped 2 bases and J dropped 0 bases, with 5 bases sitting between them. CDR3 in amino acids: CASSFDPNYGYTF. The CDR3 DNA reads TGCGCCAGCAGCTTCGATCCTAACTATGGCTACACCTTC.

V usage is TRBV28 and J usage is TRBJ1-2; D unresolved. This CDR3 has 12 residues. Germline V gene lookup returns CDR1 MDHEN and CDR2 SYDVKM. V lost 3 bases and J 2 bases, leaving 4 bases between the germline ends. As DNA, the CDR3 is TGTGCCAGCAGTTTTGACAACTATGGCTACACCTTC. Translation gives CASSFDNYGYTF.

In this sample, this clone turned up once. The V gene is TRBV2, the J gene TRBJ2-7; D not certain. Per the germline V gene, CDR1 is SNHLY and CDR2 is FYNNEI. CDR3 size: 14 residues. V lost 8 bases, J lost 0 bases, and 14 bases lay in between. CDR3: CASCRAAYSYEQYF. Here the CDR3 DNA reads TGTGCCAGCTGTCGGGCAGCCTACTCCTACGAGCAGTACTTC.

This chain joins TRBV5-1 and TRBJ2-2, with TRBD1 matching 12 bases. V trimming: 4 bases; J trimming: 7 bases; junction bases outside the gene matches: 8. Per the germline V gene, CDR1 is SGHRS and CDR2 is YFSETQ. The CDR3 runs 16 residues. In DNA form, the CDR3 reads TGCGCCAGCAGCAAGCCGGGACAGGGGGCTGGCGGGGAGCTGTTTTTT. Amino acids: CASSKPGQGAGGELFF.

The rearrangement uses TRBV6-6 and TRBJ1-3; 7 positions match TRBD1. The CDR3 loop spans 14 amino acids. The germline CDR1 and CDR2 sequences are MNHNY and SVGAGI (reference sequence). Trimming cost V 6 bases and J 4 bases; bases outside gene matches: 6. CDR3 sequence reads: CASRLRDSGNTIYF. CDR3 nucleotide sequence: TGTGCCAGCAGACTACGGGACAGCGGAAACACCATATATTTT.

The CDR3 coding sequence is TGTGCCAGCTCACCCGGGACAGCCACAGATACGCAGTATTTT. Encoded protein: CASSPGTATDTQYF. This chain joins TRBV18 and TRBJ2-3; 7 nucleotides line up with TRBD1. CDR1 KGHSH and CDR2 LQKENI come from the germline V gene. V shed 3 bases, J shed 2 bases, and the junction held 2 bases outside the gene matches. The CDR3 length is 14 residues.

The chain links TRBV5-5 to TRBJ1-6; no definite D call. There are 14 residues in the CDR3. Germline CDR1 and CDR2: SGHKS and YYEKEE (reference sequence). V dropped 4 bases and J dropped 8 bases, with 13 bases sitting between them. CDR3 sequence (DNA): TGTGCCAGCAGCAGAGAGGGATGGGATTCACCCCTCCACTTT. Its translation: CASSREGWDSPLHF.

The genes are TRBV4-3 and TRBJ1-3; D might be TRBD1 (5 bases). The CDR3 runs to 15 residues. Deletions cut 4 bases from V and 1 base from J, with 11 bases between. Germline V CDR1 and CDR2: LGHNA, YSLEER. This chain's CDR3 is CASSLGVGSGNTIYF. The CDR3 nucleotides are TGCGCCAGCAGCCTGGGGGTTGGGTCTGGAAACACCATATATTTT.

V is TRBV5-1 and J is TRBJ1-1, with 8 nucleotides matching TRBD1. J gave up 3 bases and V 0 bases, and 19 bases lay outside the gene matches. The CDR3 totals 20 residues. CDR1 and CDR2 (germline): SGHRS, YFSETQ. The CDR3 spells CASSLEGYHYSRGLDTEAFF. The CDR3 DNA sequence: TGCGCCAGCAGCTTGGAAGGATATCACTACTCCAGGGGGCTAGACACTGAAGCTTTCTTT. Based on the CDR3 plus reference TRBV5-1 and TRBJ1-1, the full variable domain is KAGVTQTPRYLIKTRGQQVTLSCSPISGHRSVSWYQQTPGQGLQFLFEYFSETQRNKGNFPGRFSGRQFSNSRSEMNVSTLELGDSALYLCASSLEGYHYSRGLDTEAFFGQGTRLTVV.

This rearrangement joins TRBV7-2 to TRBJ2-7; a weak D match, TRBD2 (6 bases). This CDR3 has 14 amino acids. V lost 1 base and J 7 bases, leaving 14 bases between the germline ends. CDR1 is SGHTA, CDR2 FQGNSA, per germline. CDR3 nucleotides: TGTGCCAGCAGCTTAGACGGGGGAACGGAAGAGCAGTACTTC. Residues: CASSLDGGTEEQYF.

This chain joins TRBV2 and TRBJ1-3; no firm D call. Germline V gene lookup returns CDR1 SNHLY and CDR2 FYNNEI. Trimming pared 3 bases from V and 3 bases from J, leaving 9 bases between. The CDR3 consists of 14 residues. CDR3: CASSDSTNGNTIYF. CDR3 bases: TGTGCCAGCAGTGATTCGACAAATGGAAACACCATATATTTT.

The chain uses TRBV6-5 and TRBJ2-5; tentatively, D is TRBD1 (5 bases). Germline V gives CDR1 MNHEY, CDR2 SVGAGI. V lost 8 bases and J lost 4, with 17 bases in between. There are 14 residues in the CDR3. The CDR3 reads CASSPLFQGETQYF. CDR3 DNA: TGTGCCAGCTCCCCATTATTTCAGGGAGAGACCCAGTACTTC.